What follows are 8 T cell receptor beta chains derived from one specimen sequenced in a study of T cell changes during pregnancy in multiple sclerosis. Data came from immunoSEQ multiplex PCR; TCRdb stores just in-frame clones and leaves some out. The sample lists tens of thousands of clones; under 95% were seen once. This sample comprised CD4+ T cells from peripheral blood mononuclear cells, obtained in the second trimester of pregnancy. All receptors come from a female donor with multiple sclerosis, enrolled in a pregnancy study.

This clone has only a few counts. The chain carries TRBV28 and TRBJ1-1, with D possibly TRBD1 on 5 matching bases. CDR1 and CDR2 from the germline V gene are MDHEN and SYDVKM. The length of the CDR3 is 15 residues. Trimming cost V 1 base and J 0 bases, with 9 bases left between them. The CDR3 sequence is CASSLFGAMNTEAFF. The CDR3 nucleotides are TGTGCCAGCAGTTTATTTGGGGCCATGAACACTGAAGCTTTCTTT.

The V gene is TRBV7-6, the J gene TRBJ2-5, with D possibly TRBD1 on 5 matching bases. Germline CDR1 is SGHVS and CDR2 is FNYEAQ. The CDR3 spans 14 residues. The V gene lost 2 bases and the J gene lost 5 bases, with 12 bases spanning the gap. CDR3 nucleotides: TGTGCCAGCAGCTTATATCAGGGTTGGGAGACCCAGTACTTC. The encoded protein is CASSLYQGWETQYF.

This clone appeared once. This chain joins TRBV19 and TRBJ1-1, with unresolved D. Trimming shortened V by 3 bases and J by 5 bases, and 16 bases separated the two germline ends. Germline V gene sequence: CDR1 LNHDA, CDR2 SQIVND (reference sequence). This CDR3 region has 15 residues. CDR3 in amino acids: CASSMGDLGSTEAFF. The CDR3 DNA sequence: TGTGCCAGTAGTATGGGCGATCTTGGATCAACTGAAGCTTTCTTT.

The chain carries TRBV10-3 and TRBJ1-1, with 8 positions matching TRBD1. This CDR3 spans 13 amino acids. Germline CDR1 and CDR2: ENHRY and SYGVKD. J was trimmed by 5 bases and V by 4 bases; bases with no gene match: 3. CDR3 sequence (DNA): TGTGCCATCAGTGTGGACAGGGAAACTGAAGCTTTCTTT. Translation: CAISVDRETEAFF.

Concerning this clone: Additional DNA sequences in this sample encode the identical CDR3. The chain carries TRBV10-3 and TRBJ1-5; D is undetermined. Trimming removed 3 bases from V and 4 bases from J, with 4 bases in between. The CDR3 consists of 12 residues. Germline V lookup: CDR1 ENHRY, CDR2 SYGVKD. CDR3 nucleotide sequence: TGTGCCATCAGTGATAGAAATCAGCCCCAGCATTTT. It specifies CAISDRNQPQHF.

J is TRBJ1-2 and V is TRBV7-9, with 10 bases that match TRBD1. This CDR3 comprises 14 residues. The germline CDR1 and CDR2 sequences are SEHNR and FQNEAQ (reference sequence). The V and J ends lost 5 bases and 2 bases, in that order; junction bases with no gene match: 2. The CDR3 nucleotides read TGTGCCAGCAGCCTGGGACAGGGGAACTATGGCTACACCTTC. Residues: CASSLGQGNYGYTF. The whole variable domain, remainder taken from reference TRBV7-9 and TRBJ1-2, is DTGVSQNPRHKITKRGQNVTFRCDPISEHNRLYWYRQTLGQGPEFLTYFQNEAQLEKSRLLSDRFSAERPKGSFSTLEIQRTEQGDSAMYLCASSLGQGNYGYTFGSGTRLTVV.

V and J are TRBV27 and TRBJ1-1; 7 bases align to TRBD1. This CDR3 contains 13 residues. Germline CDR1 reads MNHEY; CDR2 reads SMNVEV (reference sequence). Trimming took 6 bases from V and 5 from J; bases not matched to a gene: 6. The CDR3 region has the DNA TGTGCCAGCAGCCGACAGGGTGATACTGAAGCTTTCTTT. Residues: CASSRQGDTEAFF.

The gene calls are TRBV5-6 and TRBJ2-1, with 9 bases that match TRBD2. The germline gives CDR1 SGHDT, CDR2 YYEEEE. The CDR3 consists of 17 residues. The ends lost 3 bases at V and 4 bases at J; junction bases unmatched: 11. The CDR3 nucleotides are TGTGCCAGCAGCTCGGGACTAGCCAAGTTAATTTACAATGAGCAGTTCTTC. Protein sequence: CASSSGLAKLIYNEQFF. Full variable domain (outside the CDR3, taken from reference TRBV5-6 and TRBJ2-1): DAGVTQSPTHLIKTRGQQVTLRCSPKSGHDTVSWYQQALGQGPQFIFQYYEEEERQRGNFPDRFSGHQFPNYSSELNVNALLLGDSALYLCASSSGLAKLIYNEQFFGPGTRLTVL.